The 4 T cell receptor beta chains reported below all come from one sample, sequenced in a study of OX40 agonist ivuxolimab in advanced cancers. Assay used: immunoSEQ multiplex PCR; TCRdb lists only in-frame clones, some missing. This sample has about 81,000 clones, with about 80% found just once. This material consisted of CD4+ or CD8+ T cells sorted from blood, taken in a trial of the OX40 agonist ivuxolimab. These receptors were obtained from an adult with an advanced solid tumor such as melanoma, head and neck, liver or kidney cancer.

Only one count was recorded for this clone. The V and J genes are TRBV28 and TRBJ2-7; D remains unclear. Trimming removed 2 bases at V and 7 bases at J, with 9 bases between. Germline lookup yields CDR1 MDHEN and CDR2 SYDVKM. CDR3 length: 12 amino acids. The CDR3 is CASSLPGGEQYF. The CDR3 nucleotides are TGTGCCAGCAGTTTACCAGGCGGTGAGCAGTACTTC.

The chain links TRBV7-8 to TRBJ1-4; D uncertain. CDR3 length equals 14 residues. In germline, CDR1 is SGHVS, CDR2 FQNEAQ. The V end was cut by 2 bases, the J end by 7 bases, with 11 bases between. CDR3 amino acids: CASSLWGRGEKLFF. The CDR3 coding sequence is TGTGCCAGCAGCTTATGGGGTCGGGGTGAAAAACTGTTTTTT.

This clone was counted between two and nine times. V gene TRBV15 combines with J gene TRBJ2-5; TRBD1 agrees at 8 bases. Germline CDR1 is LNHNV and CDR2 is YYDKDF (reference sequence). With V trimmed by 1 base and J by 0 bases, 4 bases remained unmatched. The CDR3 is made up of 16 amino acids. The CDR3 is CATSRGRQGNQETQYF. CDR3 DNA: TGTGCCACCAGCAGAGGCCGACAGGGGAACCAAGAGACCCAGTACTTC.

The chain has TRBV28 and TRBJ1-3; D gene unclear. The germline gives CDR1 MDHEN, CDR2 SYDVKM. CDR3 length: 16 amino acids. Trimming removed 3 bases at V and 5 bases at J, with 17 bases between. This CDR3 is CASSFPRLARRNTIYF. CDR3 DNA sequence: TGTGCCAGCAGTTTCCCCCGGTTAGCTCGGAGAAACACCATATATTTT.